Listed below are T cell receptor beta chains from one sample, sequenced in a study of shared clonotypes between healthy human individuals. The method was immunoSEQ multiplex PCR; TCRdb's version includes in-frame clones alone and lacks a portion of them. The table has about a million clones, approximately 72% seen once. The sequenced material came from memory CD4+ T cells sorted from blood. The receptors were gathered from a man younger than 35 in good health. The CDR3 runs from the conserved cysteine through the conserved F or W. The D gene is left open where the match is weak. Rows may omit the clone size; those that give it use once, few, many or a size class.

J | V | D | size | CDR3 | DNA
TRBJ1-2 | TRBV25-1 | - | - | CASSEGEGLKDGYTF | TGTGCCAGCAGTGAAGGGGAGGGGCTGAAGGATGGCTACACCTTC
TRBJ2-2 | TRBV7-2 | TRBD2 | once | CASSSAGSNTGELFF | TGTGCCAGCAGCTCAGCGGGGAGCAACACCGGGGAGCTGTTTTTT
TRBJ2-3 | TRBV6-1 | TRBD1 | - | CASSDQGASTDTQYF | TGTGCCAGCAGTGATCAGGGGGCCAGCACAGATACGCAGTATTTT
TRBJ1-1 | TRBV9 | - | - | CASSVSSLNTEAFF | TGTGCCAGCAGCGTCAGCAGCTTGAACACTGAAGCTTTCTTT
TRBJ1-2 | TRBV28 | - | - | CASSSTRGYYGYTF | TGTGCCAGCAGTTCGACCAGGGGATACTATGGCTACACCTTC
TRBJ1-1 | TRBV6-1 | TRBD1 | - | CASRTTGGTEAFF | TGTGCCAGCAGGACTACAGGGGGCACTGAAGCTTTCTTT
TRBJ1-2 | TRBV10-3 | TRBD1 | - | CATRDRVVGYGYTF | TGTGCCACCCGGGACAGGGTCGTAGGATATGGCTACACCTTC
TRBJ2-5 | TRBV2 | TRBD2 | - | CATLAGPQETQYF | TGTGCCACTCTAGCGGGGCCCCAAGAGACCCAGTACTTC
TRBJ2-7 | TRBV6-1 | - | - | CASSEVDGATYEQYF | TGTGCCAGCAGTGAAGTCGACGGGGCCACCTACGAGCAGTACTTC
TRBJ2-3 | TRBV2 | - | - | CASSENQKPTDTQYF | TGTGCCAGCAGTGAAAACCAGAAACCCACAGATACGCAGTATTTT
TRBJ2-1 | TRBV30 | - | - | CAWSPRGAEQFF | TGTGCCTGGAGTCCTAGGGGGGCTGAGCAGTTCTTC
TRBJ1-2 | TRBV5-1 | TRBD1 | few | CASSLGDRGVGYGYTF | TGCGCCAGCAGCTTGGGGGACAGGGGAGTTGGCTATGGCTACACCTTC
TRBJ1-6 | TRBV6-5 | TRBD1 | - | CASSRDSQDHLHF | TGTGCCAGCAGTAGGGACAGCCAAGATCACCTCCACTTT
TRBJ2-7 | TRBV27 | TRBD1 | - | CASSSGQGTYEQYF | TGTGCCAGCAGTTCAGGACAGGGTACCTACGAGCAGTACTTC
TRBJ2-7 | TRBV7-9 | - | - | CASSLKGGGFYEQYF | TGTGCCAGCAGCTTAAAAGGAGGGGGATTCTACGAGCAGTACTTC
TRBJ1-3 | TRBV5-4 | - | - | CASRRGFSGNTIYF | TGTGCCAGCAGACGGGGGTTTTCTGGAAACACCATATATTTT
TRBJ2-3 | TRBV19 | - | - | CASSMVGGSFSNPDTQYF | TGTGCCAGTAGTATGGTGGGCGGGTCGTTTAGCAATCCAGATACGCAGTATTTT
TRBJ2-7 | TRBV11-2 | TRBD1 | - | CASSLVGTGGNEQYF | TGTGCCAGCAGCTTAGTCGGGACAGGGGGTAACGAGCAGTACTTC
TRBJ1-5 | TRBV7-2 | - | once | CASSSASGKNSNQPQHF | TGTGCCAGCAGCTCGGCGTCCGGGAAGAATAGCAATCAGCCCCAGCATTTT
TRBJ2-1 | TRBV11-2 | TRBD2 | - | CASSLRASGVTSSYNEQFF | TGTGCCAGCAGCCTCCGGGCTAGCGGGGTTACGAGCTCCTACAATGAGCAGTTCTTC
TRBJ1-2 | TRBV30 | TRBD1 | - | CAWSVRVTGGRGYTF | TGTGCCTGGAGTGTACGGGTGACAGGGGGACGTGGCTACACCTTC
TRBJ2-3 | TRBV4-3 | - | - | CASSQAAAGGTDTQYF | TGCGCCAGCAGCCAAGCCGCGGCAGGGGGGACAGATACGCAGTATTTT
TRBJ1-2 | TRBV28 | TRBD1 | - | CASTHLGTEVLTYYGYTF | TGTGCCAGCACCCACCTTGGGACAGAAGTATTAACCTACTATGGCTACACCTTC
TRBJ1-5 | TRBV29-1 | - | few | CSAVQGDNQPQHF | TGCAGCGCGGTGCAGGGAGACAATCAGCCCCAGCATTTT
TRBJ2-7 | TRBV4-1 | TRBD2 | - | CASSSPGGAYEQYF | TGCGCCAGCAGCAGCCCCGGGGGGGCCTACGAGCAGTACTTC
TRBJ2-2 | TRBV18 | TRBD2 | - | CASSHRSSGSPRNTGELFF | TGTGCCAGCTCCCACCGGAGTAGCGGGAGTCCCCGGAACACCGGGGAGCTGTTTTTT